A selection of T cell receptor beta chains follows, all from one sample in a study of blood T cells in healthy people across ages. MiXCR, run by TCRdb on the 5' RACE reads, gives a single entry per CDR3 protein. The profile shows over 1,500,000 distinct CDR3 sequences, approximately 40% of them singletons. What was sequenced was blood. These receptors were taken from a human donor in good health. Each CDR3 is given with its conserved first and last residue. The D gene is left open where the match is weak. The listing skips clone size in some rows; elsewhere it reads once, few, many or a size class.

J: TRBJ2-7
V: TRBV30
D: -
size: once
CDR3: CAWSNEDEQYF
DNA: TGTGCCTGGAGTAATGAGGACGAGCAGTACTTC

J: TRBJ2-1
V: TRBV7-6
D: TRBD2
size: -
CDR3: CASSLGSAGGGNEQFF
DNA: TGTGCCAGCAGCTTAGGATCCGCCGGCGGGGGGAATGAGCAGTTCTTC

J: TRBJ1-2
V: TRBV4-1
D: TRBD1
size: -
CDR3: CASSQVPGQEFSYTF
DNA: TGCGCCAGCAGCCAAGTCCCGGGACAGGAATTCAGCTACACCTTC

J: TRBJ1-2
V: TRBV10-3
D: -
size: few
CDR3: CAISIPGQGANYGYTF
DNA: TGTGCCATCAGTATCCCGGGACAAGGGGCTAACTATGGCTACACCTTC

J: TRBJ1-2
V: TRBV12-3/TRBV12-4
D: -
size: few
CDR3: CASTTKPYYGYTF
DNA: TGTGCCAGCACAACAAAGCCTTACTATGGCTACACCTTC

J: TRBJ2-4
V: TRBV20-1
D: TRBD1
size: few
CDR3: CSASVGPTGGAGVSKNIQYF
DNA: TGCAGTGCTAGCGTGGGGCCCACAGGGGGCGCGGGGGTTTCCAAAAACATTCAGTACTTC

J: TRBJ2-3
V: TRBV11-2
D: -
size: -
CDR3: CASSLSLGSNRIQSTDTQYF
DNA: TGTGCCAGCAGCTTATCTTTAGGGAGCAACAGGATTCAGAGCACAGATACGCAGTATTTT

J: TRBJ1-2
V: TRBV20-1
D: TRBD1
size: -
CDR3: CSAIGTGFVSQGYTF
DNA: TGCAGTGCTATCGGGACAGGATTTGTCTCGCAGGGCTACACCTTC

J: TRBJ2-3
V: TRBV30
D: TRBD2
size: -
CDR3: CAWSVLAGYTDTQYF
DNA: TGTGCCTGGAGTGTACTAGCGGGGTACACAGATACGCAGTATTTT

J: TRBJ1-2
V: TRBV12-3/TRBV12-4
D: -
size: few
CDR3: CASTRGWGYTF
DNA: TGTGCCAGCACCCGGGGCTGGGGCTACACCTTC

J: TRBJ1-2
V: TRBV20-1
D: -
size: few
CDR3: CSARDREQVNYGYTF
DNA: TGCAGTGCTAGAGATCGGGAGCAGGTGAACTATGGCTACACCTTC

J: TRBJ1-2
V: TRBV29-1
D: -
size: few
CDR3: CSVEPLLNANYGYTF
DNA: TGCAGCGTAGAACCACTTTTAAATGCTAACTATGGCTACACCTTC

J: TRBJ2-5
V: TRBV4-1
D: -
size: -
CDR3: CASSLLEGALTKETQYF
DNA: TGCGCCAGCAGCCTCTTGGAAGGGGCGCTTACTAAAGAGACCCAGTACTTC

J: TRBJ2-5
V: TRBV10-3
D: -
size: -
CDR3: CAISNSPSEETQYF
DNA: TGTGCCATCAGTAATTCCCCTAGCGAAGAGACCCAGTACTTC

J: TRBJ2-2
V: TRBV2
D: TRBD1
size: -
CDR3: CASRETRDRGSRGELFF
DNA: TGTGCCAGCAGGGAGACAAGGGACAGGGGGTCACGCGGGGAGCTGTTTTTT

J: TRBJ1-4
V: TRBV7-9
D: -
size: -
CDR3: CASSARQGEKLFF
DNA: TGTGCCAGCAGCGCCCGTCAAGGAGAAAAACTGTTTTTT

J: TRBJ2-1
V: TRBV5-1
D: TRBD2
size: few
CDR3: CASSLGTSDYNEQFF
DNA: TGCGCCAGCAGCTTAGGGACTAGCGACTACAATGAGCAGTTCTTC

J: TRBJ2-2
V: TRBV9
D: TRBD1
size: -
CDR3: CASSAGDRDYGGELFF
DNA: TGTGCCAGCAGCGCCGGCGACAGGGATTATGGCGGGGAGCTGTTTTTT

J: TRBJ1-2
V: TRBV11-2
D: TRBD1
size: -
CDR3: CASSLLAGGLYGYTF
DNA: TGTGCCAGCAGCTTATTGGCAGGGGGCCTCTATGGCTACACCTTC

J: TRBJ2-4
V: TRBV4-1
D: -
size: few
CDR3: CASSQDPTWGNIQYF
DNA: TGCGCCAGCAGCCAAGACCCCACTTGGGGGAACATTCAGTACTTC

J: TRBJ1-5
V: TRBV11-1
D: TRBD1
size: -
CDR3: CASSIDRVDQPQHF
DNA: TGTGCCAGCAGCATAGACAGGGTTGATCAGCCCCAGCATTTT

J: TRBJ2-5
V: TRBV12-3/TRBV12-4
D: -
size: -
CDR3: CASSLGIQGNRYF
DNA: TGTGCCAGCAGTTTAGGCATCCAGGGGAATAGGTACTTC

J: TRBJ2-7
V: TRBV29-1
D: TRBD2
size: -
CDR3: CSVRGGSSYEQYF
DNA: TGCAGCGTACGGGGGGGAAGCTCCTACGAGCAGTACTTC

J: TRBJ2-7
V: TRBV6-6
D: -
size: -
CDR3: CASSLGPATGSYEQYF
DNA: TGTGCCAGCAGTTTGGGTCCCGCAACAGGGTCCTACGAGCAGTACTTC

J: TRBJ1-1
V: TRBV11-3
D: -
size: -
CDR3: CASSPGAEMNTEAFF
DNA: TGTGCCAGCAGCCCTGGGGCCGAAATGAACACTGAAGCTTTCTTT

J: TRBJ1-1
V: TRBV5-1
D: -
size: -
CDR3: CASSGALGQANTEAFF
DNA: TGCGCCAGCTCAGGGGCGCTAGGGCAGGCCAACACTGAAGCTTTCTTT

J: TRBJ1-2
V: TRBV20-1
D: -
size: -
CDR3: CSARFLGQKGYGYTF
DNA: TGCAGTGCTAGGTTTTTAGGTCAGAAGGGCTATGGCTACACCTTC

J: TRBJ1-2
V: TRBV20-1
D: -
size: -
CDR3: CSAVEGDLYGYTF
DNA: TGCAGTGCCGTCGAGGGGGACCTCTATGGCTACACCTTC

J: TRBJ1-1
V: TRBV5-6
D: -
size: -
CDR3: CASSSRRTVPAAFF
DNA: TGTGCCAGCAGCTCTAGGAGAACGGTGCCTGCAGCTTTCTTT

J: TRBJ2-7
V: TRBV12-3/TRBV12-4
D: -
size: many
CDR3: CASSPGTHSYEQYF
DNA: TGTGCCAGCAGTCCCGGGACTCACTCCTACGAGCAGTACTTC

J: TRBJ1-2
V: TRBV12-5
D: -
size: -
CDR3: CASGPPGRADGYTF
DNA: TGTGCTAGTGGTCCCCCGGGCAGGGCTGATGGCTACACCTTC

J: TRBJ2-1
V: TRBV29-1
D: TRBD2
size: many
CDR3: CSVTERGGDNEQFF
DNA: TGCAGCGTCACAGAGCGGGGGGGTGACAATGAGCAGTTCTTC

J: TRBJ1-1
V: TRBV7-2
D: -
size: many
CDR3: CASSLAAQHTEAFF
DNA: TGTGCCAGCAGCTTAGCCGCACAGCACACTGAAGCTTTCTTT

J: TRBJ2-7
V: TRBV4-3
D: -
size: -
CDR3: CASSQDRTYSYEQYF
DNA: TGCGCCAGCAGCCAAGATCGGACGTACTCCTACGAGCAGTACTTC

J: TRBJ1-2
V: TRBV7-2
D: -
size: few
CDR3: CASSESGLGYTF
DNA: TGTGCCAGCAGCGAGTCCGGGCTTGGCTACACCTTC

J: TRBJ2-3
V: TRBV7-9
D: -
size: -
CDR3: CASSSIPDTQYF
DNA: TGTGCCAGCAGCTCGATCCCAGATACGCAGTATTTT